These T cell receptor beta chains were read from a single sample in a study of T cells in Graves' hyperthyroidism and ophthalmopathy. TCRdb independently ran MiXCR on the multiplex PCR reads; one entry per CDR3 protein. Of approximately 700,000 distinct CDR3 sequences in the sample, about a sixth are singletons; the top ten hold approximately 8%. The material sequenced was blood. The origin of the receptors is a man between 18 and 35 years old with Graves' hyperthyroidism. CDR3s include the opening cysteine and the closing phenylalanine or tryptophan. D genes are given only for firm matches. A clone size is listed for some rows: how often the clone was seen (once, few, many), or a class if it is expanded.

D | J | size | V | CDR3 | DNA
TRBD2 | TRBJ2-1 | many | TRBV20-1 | CSASSLESGMRDEQFF | TGCAGTGCTAGTTCATTAGAGAGCGGGATGCGGGATGAGCAGTTCTTC
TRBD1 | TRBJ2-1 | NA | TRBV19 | CTSSPGGSNEQFF | TGTACCAGTAGCCCAGGGGGATCCAATGAGCAGTTCTTC
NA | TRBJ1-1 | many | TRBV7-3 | CASSSRPVGGYAEAFF | TGTGCCAGCAGCTCTCGTCCCGTCGGGGGTTATGCTGAAGCTTTCTTT
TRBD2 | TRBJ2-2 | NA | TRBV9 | CASAGTTNTGELFF | TGTGCCAGCGCCGGGACTACGAACACCGGGGAGCTGTTTTTT
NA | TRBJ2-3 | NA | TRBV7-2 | CASSLGPPSADTQYF | TGTGCCAGCAGCTTAGGTCCCCCCAGTGCGGATACGCAGTATTTT
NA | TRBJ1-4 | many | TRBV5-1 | CASRAWSTAGEKLFF | TGCGCCAGCAGAGCTTGGAGTACCGCAGGTGAAAAACTGTTTTTT
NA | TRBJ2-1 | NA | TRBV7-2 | CASSAFDNEQFF | TGTGCCAGCAGCGCCTTCGACAATGAGCAGTTCTTC
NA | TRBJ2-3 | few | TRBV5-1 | CASFRTTDTQYF | TGCGCCAGCTTCAGGACCACAGATACGCAGTATTTT
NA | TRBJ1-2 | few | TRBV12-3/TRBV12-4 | CASRPRGGFSGYTF | TGTGCCAGCAGACCGCGCGGGGGGTTCTCTGGCTACACCTTC
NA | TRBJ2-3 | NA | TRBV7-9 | CASRAYADTQYF | TGTGCCAGCAGAGCCTACGCAGATACGCAGTATTTT
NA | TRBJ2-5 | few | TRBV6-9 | CASTPSEGGARETQYF | TGTGCCAGCACCCCGTCGGAGGGGGGGGCTAGGGAGACCCAGTACTTC
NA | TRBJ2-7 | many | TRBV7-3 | CASSLLPAYEQYF | TGTGCCAGCAGCTTACTACCCGCCTACGAGCAGTACTTC
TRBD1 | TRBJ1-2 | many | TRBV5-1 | CASSPTGEVDGYTF | TGCGCCAGCAGCCCTACAGGGGAGGTGGATGGCTACACCTTC
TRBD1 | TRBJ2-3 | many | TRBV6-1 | CASSERQGAKDTQYF | TGTGCCAGCAGTGAAAGACAGGGGGCAAAAGATACGCAGTATTTT
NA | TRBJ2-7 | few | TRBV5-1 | CASSLDPGTFYYEQYF | TGCGCCAGCAGCTTGGACCCCGGGACTTTTTACTACGAGCAGTACTTC
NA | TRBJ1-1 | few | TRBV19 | CASSKETNTEAFF | TGTGCCAGTAGTAAGGAGACGAACACTGAAGCTTTCTTT
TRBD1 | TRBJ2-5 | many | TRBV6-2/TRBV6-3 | CASRRTGGAGSQETQYF | TGTGCCAGCCGTAGGACAGGGGGCGCGGGTAGCCAAGAGACCCAGTACTTC
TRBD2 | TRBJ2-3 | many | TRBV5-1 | CASSLAGEPDTQYF | TGCGCCAGCAGCTTAGCGGGAGAACCAGATACGCAGTATTTT
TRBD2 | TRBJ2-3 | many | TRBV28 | CASSSLAGVEDTDTQYF | TGTGCCAGCAGTTCGCTTGCGGGAGTAGAGGACACAGATACGCAGTATTTT
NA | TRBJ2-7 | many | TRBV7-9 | CASSLVGDEQYF | TGTGCCAGCAGCTTAGTGGGGGACGAGCAGTACTTC
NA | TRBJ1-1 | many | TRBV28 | CASSLRDEAFF | TGTGCCAGCAGTTTAAGAGATGAAGCTTTCTTT
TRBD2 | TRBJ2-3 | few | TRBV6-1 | CASSSSGGGTDTQYF | TGTGCCAGCAGTTCTAGCGGAGGGGGCACAGATACGCAGTATTTT
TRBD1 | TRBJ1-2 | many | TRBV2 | CASSSRTGGTDGYTF | TGTGCCAGCAGTTCTCGTACAGGGGGCACGGATGGCTACACCTTC
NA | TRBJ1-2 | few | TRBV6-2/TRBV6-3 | CASSYSNSYYGYTF | TGTGCCAGCAGTTACTCGAACAGCTACTATGGCTACACCTTC
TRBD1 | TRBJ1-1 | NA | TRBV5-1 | CASFKQGTNTEAFF | TGCGCCAGCTTTAAACAGGGGACCAACACTGAAGCTTTCTTT
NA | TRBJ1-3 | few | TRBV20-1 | CSARQLASGNTIYF | TGCAGTGCCAGACAGCTCGCCTCTGGAAACACCATATATTTT
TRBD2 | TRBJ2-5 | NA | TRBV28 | CASSKTSVQETQYF | TGTGCCAGCAGTAAGACTAGCGTCCAAGAGACCCAGTACTTC
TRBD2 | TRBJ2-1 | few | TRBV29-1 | CSSTGTRSGESSYNEQFF | TGCAGCAGTACCGGGACTAGATCTGGGGAAAGCTCCTACAATGAGCAGTTCTTC
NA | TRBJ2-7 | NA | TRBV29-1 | CSVEDMGSYEQYF | TGCAGCGTTGAAGATATGGGGTCCTACGAGCAGTACTTC
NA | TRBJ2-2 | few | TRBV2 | CASSVPLAGVNTGELFF | TGTGCCAGCAGTGTACCTCTGGCAGGAGTAAACACCGGGGAGCTGTTTTTT
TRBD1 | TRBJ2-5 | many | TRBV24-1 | CATSAEGARETQYF | TGTGCCACCAGCGCCGAGGGGGCGAGAGAGACCCAGTACTTC
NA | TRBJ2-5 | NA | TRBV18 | CASSRVYQETQYF | TGTGCCAGCTCACGGGTCTACCAAGAGACCCAGTACTTC
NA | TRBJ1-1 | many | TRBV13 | CASSSTLGQDHPEAFF | TGTGCCAGCAGCTCAACCTTGGGCCAGGATCATCCTGAAGCTTTCTTT
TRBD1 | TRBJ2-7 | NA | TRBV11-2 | CASSYPGTGPSYEQYF | TGTGCCAGCAGCTACCCCGGGACAGGGCCCTCCTACGAGCAGTACTTC
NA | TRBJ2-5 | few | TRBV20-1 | CSAGQAGRAQETQYF | TGCAGTGCCGGTCAGGCTGGCAGGGCCCAAGAGACCCAGTACTTC
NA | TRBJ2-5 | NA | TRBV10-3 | CAISESGSGETQYF | TGTGCCATCAGTGAATCAGGGAGCGGGGAGACCCAGTACTTC
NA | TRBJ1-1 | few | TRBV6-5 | CASQDYITEAFF | TGTGCCAGCCAGGACTATATCACTGAAGCTTTCTTT
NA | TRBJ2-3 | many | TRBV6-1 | CASSSEAHRFTDTQYF | TGTGCCAGCAGTTCGGAGGCTCACCGTTTCACAGATACGCAGTATTTT
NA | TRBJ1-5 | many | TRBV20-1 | CSVGSGNQPQHF | TGCAGTGTAGGGAGCGGCAATCAGCCCCAGCATTTT
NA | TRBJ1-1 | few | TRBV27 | CASSTTDRLEAFF | TGTGCCAGCAGTACCACGGACCGGCTCGAAGCTTTCTTT
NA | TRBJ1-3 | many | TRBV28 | CAIQSGATSGNTIYF | TGTGCCATCCAGTCCGGTGCTACGTCTGGAAACACCATATATTTT
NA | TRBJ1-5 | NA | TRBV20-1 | CSARDPAIQPQHF | TGCAGTGCTAGGGACCCCGCCATTCAGCCCCAGCATTTT
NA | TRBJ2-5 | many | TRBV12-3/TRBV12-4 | CASSSGNKETQYF | TGTGCCAGCAGTTCCGGGAATAAAGAGACCCAGTACTTC
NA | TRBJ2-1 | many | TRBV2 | CASSVRDNEQFF | TGTGCCAGCAGTGTAAGGGACAATGAGCAGTTCTTC
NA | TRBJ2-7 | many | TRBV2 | CASSERDYEQYF | TGTGCCAGCAGTGAGCGGGACTACGAGCAGTACTTC
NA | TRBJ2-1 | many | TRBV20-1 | CSAPRPGLKGNEQFF | TGCAGTGCTCCTCGGCCCGGACTCAAGGGCAATGAGCAGTTCTTC
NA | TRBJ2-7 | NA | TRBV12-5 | CASGLLNRSPSYEQYF | TGTGCTAGTGGTTTGTTAAACAGGTCCCCCTCCTACGAGCAGTACTTC
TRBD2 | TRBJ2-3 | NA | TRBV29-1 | CSVPGLAGGSSTDTQYF | TGCAGCGTCCCCGGACTAGCGGGAGGGAGTAGCACAGATACGCAGTATTTT